This section outlines one T cell receptor (beta chain) sequence together with its context. These data originate in a study of blood T cell repertoires in COVID-19. Participants reported their clinical history, and cohort assignment relied on those reports. Using immunoSEQ multiplex PCR, the repertoire was profiled, and TCRdb retains in-frame clones only, with some absent. The data hold about 140,000 clones, with 84% observed a single time. The CDR3 is 15 residues long. Germline V lookup: CDR1 SGHTA, CDR2 FQGNSA. V gave up 1 base and J gave up 5 bases, with 13 bases separating them. The chain uses TRBV7-2 and TRBJ2-3; D is uncertain. The clonotype comes from a young woman who had been exposed to COVID-19. Sequencing input: PBMCs or T cells enriched from blood (not recorded which). The CDR3 DNA reads as TGTGCCAGCAGCTTAGGAGGAAGGAGTGTAGATACGCAGTATTTT. Encoded protein: CASSLGGRSVDTQYF. Using reference TRBV7-2 and TRBJ2-3 for the parts outside the CDR3, the full variable domain is GAGVSQSPSNKVTEKGKDVELRCDPISGHTALYWYRQSLGQGLEFLIYFQGNSAPDKSGLPSDRFSAERTGGSVSTLTIQRTQQEDSAVYLCASSLGGRSVDTQYFGPGTRLTVL.